This TCR beta chain was found in a study of shared clonotypes between healthy human individuals. The junction had 6 bases not matched to a gene; V was cut back by 8 bases and J by 5 bases. The CDR3 consists of 12 residues. Per the germline V gene, CDR1 is SNHLY and CDR2 is FYNNEI. Assay used: immunoSEQ multiplex PCR; TCRdb lists only in-frame clones, some missing. The table lists roughly 410,000 clones, 90% to 98% of them singletons. The material sequenced was memory CD8+ T cells sorted from blood. Subset reported: CD45RO+ cells pooled with CCR7-negative TemRA cells. The clonotype originates from a man under 40 in good health. The rearrangement uses TRBV2 and TRBJ2-7, with 7 bases identical to TRBD1. CDR3 region: CASGGQSNEQYF. DNA for the CDR3: TGTGCCAGCGGGGGACAGAGCAACGAGCAGTACTTC.